This T cell receptor (beta chain) was found in a study of T-cell reconstitution after alpha-beta-depleted transplantation in children. This clonotype was counted between two and nine times. No antigen is known for it. For TCRbeta, the library was prepared with unique molecular identifiers. In TCRdb, the PCR reads were re-called with MiXCR into one record per CDR3 protein. The sample yields over 200,000 distinct CDR3 sequences, under 13% seen once. This CDR3 spans 15 amino acids. Germline V gene sequence: CDR1 LNHDA, CDR2 SQIVND (reference sequence). After removal of 5 bases from V and 6 bases from J, the junction contained 6 bases not matched to a gene. Study-wide results and limits: T-cell counts and diversity were attributed mostly to newly produced T cells one year after transplant. There were reportedly several hundred expanded graft clones from which alpha-beta T cells came about two months after transplant.

The chain recombines TRBV19 with TRBJ1-6; 8 bases are a match to TRBD1. The sequence derives from a child under two years old with acute myeloid leukemia, due to receive a stem cell transplant. The starting material was PBMCs, obtained before TCRalphabeta/CD19-depleted stem cell transplant. The CDR3 sequence is CASSGRDRINSPLHF. In DNA form, the CDR3 reads TGTGCCAGTAGTGGCCGGGACAGGATTAATTCACCCCTCCACTTT. The full variable domain, with the rest looked up from reference TRBV19 and TRBJ1-6, is DGGITQSPKYLFRKEGQNVTLSCEQNLNHDAMYWYRQDPGQGLRLIYYSQIVNDFQKGDIAEGYSVSREKKESFPLTVTSAQKNPTAFYLCASSGRDRINSPLHFGNGTRLTVT.